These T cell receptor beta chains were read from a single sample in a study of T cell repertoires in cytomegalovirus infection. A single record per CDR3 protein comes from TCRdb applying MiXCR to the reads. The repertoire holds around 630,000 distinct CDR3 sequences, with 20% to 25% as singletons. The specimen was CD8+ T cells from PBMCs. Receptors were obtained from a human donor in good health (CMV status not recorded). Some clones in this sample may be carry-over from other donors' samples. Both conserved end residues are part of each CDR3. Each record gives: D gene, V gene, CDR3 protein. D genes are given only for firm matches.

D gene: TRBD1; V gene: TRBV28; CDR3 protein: CASSYRDRSISGANVLTF
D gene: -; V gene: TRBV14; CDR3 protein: CASSQELYGRGNQETQYF
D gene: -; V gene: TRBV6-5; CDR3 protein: CASSFRDDYNEQFF
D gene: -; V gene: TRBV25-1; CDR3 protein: CASSIADEQFF
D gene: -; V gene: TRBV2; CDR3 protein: CASRGGYYNEQFF
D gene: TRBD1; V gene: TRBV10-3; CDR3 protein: CATGQAATEAFF
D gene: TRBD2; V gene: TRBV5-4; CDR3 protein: CASSSPVAGMTDTQYF
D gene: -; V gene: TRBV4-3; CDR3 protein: CASSQETMGATNEKLFF
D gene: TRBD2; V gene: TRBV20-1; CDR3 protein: CSAPRLAGEYTDTQYF
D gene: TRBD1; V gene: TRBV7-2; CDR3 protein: CASSPPVGDRRNEKLFF
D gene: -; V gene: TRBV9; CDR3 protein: CASSVALDGYTF
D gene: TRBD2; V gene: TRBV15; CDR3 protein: CATSRDQLGLAGLYNEQFF
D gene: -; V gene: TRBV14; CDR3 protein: CASSQRTGTRTEAFF
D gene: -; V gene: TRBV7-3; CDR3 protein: CASSLDQGSSYNEQFF
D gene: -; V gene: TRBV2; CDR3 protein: CASGGDTGHEQFF
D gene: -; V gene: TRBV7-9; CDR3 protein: CASSFRHLGGANVLTF
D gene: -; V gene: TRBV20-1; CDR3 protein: CSARVGGQETQYF
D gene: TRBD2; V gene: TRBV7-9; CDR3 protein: CASSTPTSGGANEQFF
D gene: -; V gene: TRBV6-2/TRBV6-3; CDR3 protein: CASSYSTRGAWNEQFF
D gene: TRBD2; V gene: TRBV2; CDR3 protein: CASCTPAGGPYNEQFF
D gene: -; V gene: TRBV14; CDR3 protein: CASSQRWGGGGTEAFF
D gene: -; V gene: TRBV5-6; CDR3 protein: CASSLGQAYTF
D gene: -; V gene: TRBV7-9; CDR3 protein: CASSLASVQGTGELFF
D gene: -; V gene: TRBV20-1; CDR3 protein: CSSTDRSSPLGNEQFF
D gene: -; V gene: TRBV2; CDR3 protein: CASSEGGSEAFF
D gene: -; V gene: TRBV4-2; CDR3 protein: CASSQGATGELFF
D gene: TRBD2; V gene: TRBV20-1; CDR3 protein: CSARSLSGAAQETQYF
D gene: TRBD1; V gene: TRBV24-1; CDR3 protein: CATSDLDRVNEQFF
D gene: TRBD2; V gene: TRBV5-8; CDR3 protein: CASSLMASGARGETQYF
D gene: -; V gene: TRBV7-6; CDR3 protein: CASGLRNNYNEQFF
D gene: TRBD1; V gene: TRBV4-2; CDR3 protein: CASSQDPGTGPYGYTF
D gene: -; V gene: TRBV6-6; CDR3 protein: CASAGAGSYPSTLFNYGYTF
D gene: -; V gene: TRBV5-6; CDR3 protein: CASSSLDTYTDTQYF
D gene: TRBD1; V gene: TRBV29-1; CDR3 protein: CSVDGTGGYNEQFF
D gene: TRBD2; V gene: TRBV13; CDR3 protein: CASSWTSAAETQYF
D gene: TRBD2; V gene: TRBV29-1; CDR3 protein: CLAGGMETQYF
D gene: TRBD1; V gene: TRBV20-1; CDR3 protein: CSAIGTGLPDTQYF
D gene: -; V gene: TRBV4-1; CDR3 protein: CASSHRGARETQYF
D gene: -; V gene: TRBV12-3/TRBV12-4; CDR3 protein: CASSLDLGHRFWNTEAFF
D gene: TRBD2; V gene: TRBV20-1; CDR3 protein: CSAEKTSGEETQYF
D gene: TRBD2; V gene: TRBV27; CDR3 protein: CASSWTSGGQDTQYF
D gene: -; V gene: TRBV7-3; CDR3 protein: CASSLSFRRTDTQYF
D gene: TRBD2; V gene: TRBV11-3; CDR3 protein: CASSSEAGISYNKQFF
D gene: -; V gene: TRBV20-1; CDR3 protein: CSAADRRNTEAFF
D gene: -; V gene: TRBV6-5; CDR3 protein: CASSYSLRGEAFF
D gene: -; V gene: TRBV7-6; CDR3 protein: CARPGSGTGELFF
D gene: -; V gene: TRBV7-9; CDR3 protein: CASSSTSRYNEQFF
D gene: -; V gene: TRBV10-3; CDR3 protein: CATDLGAPRKNTYEQYF
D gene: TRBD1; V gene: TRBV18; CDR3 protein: CASSLQGFGEKLFF
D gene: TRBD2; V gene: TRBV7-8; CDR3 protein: CASSQVGLAGGLDIGELFF
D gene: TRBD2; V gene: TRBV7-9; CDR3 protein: CASSRLAGDSYNEQFF
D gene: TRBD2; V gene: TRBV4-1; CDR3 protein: CASSQDNSGGSREQFF
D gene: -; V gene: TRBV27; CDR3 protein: CASRAIHTDSGNTIYF
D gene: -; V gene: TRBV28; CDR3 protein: CASSPLRVNYEQYF
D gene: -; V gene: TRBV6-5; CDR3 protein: CASSYGGKAFF
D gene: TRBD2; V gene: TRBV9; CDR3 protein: CASSTPRGGPDNEQFF
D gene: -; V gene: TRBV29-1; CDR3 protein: CSVQPIDPGLKQETQYF
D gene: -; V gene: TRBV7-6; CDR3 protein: CASSLAEGPASSYNEQFF
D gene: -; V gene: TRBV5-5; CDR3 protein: CASSPATNNYGYTF
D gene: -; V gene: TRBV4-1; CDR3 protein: CASSQDPRGTEAFF